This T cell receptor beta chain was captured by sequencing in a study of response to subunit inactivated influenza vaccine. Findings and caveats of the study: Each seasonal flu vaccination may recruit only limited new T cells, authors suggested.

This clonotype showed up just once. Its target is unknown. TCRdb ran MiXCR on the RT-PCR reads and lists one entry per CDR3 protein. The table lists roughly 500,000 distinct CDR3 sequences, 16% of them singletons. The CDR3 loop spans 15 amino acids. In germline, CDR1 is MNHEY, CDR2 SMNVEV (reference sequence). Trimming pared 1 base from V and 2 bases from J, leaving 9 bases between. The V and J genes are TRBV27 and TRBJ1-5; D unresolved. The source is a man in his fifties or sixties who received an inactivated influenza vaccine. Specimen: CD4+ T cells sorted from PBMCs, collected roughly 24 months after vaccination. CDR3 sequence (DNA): TGTGCCAGCAGTTTATTTGGGGTTGGCAATCAGCCCCAGCATTTT. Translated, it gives CASSLFGVGNQPQHF.